This T cell receptor (beta chain) is drawn from a study of T-cell memory formation after mild COVID-19. Germline lookup yields CDR1 SNHLY and CDR2 FYNNEI. The V gene lost 3 bases and the J gene lost 8 bases, with 16 bases spanning the gap. This CDR3 is built from 14 residues. Using its own MiXCR run on the 5' RACE reads, TCRdb lists one record per CDR3 protein. The sample includes 400,000 or so distinct CDR3 sequences, roughly 20% of them seen just once. About this clonotype: Antigen specificity is unknown.

Study outcomes and limitations: The main location of contracting CD4+ clones was CM and EM, and that of contracting CD8+ clones was EMRA. Second-wave clones peaking on day 37 lacked confirmed SARS-CoV-2 specificity.

This TCR came from an adult woman who had mild COVID-19 (a few samples of this study predate the infection). Cell type and time point are not known. The chain couples TRBV2 to TRBJ1-2, with unresolved D. Sequencing was done on a sample of PBMCs or a T cell subset sorted from them (not recorded which). The CDR3 nucleotides are TGTGCCAGCAGTGAGTCCGGCCGGTCGTGGGGCTACACCTTC. It is translated as CASSESGRSWGYTF.